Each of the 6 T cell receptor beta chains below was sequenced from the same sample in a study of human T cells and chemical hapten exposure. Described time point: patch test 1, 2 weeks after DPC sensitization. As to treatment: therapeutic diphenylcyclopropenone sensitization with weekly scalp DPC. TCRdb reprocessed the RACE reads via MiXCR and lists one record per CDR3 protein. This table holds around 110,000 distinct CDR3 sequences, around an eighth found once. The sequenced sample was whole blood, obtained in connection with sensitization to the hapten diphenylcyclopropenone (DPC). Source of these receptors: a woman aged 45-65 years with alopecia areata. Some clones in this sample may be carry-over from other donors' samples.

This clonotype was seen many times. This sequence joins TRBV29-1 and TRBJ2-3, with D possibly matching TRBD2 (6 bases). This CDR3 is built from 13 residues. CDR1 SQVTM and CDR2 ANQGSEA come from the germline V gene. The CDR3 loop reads CTVLRESANTQYF. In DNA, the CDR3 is TGCACCGTACTGCGGGAAAGCGCGAATACGCAGTATTTT.

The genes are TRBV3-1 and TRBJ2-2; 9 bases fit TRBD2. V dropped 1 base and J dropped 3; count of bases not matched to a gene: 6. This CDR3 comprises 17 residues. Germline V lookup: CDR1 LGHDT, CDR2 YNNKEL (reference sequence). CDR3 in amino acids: CASSQVILAGYTGELFF. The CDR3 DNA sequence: TGTGCCAGCAGCCAAGTGATACTAGCGGGCTACACCGGGGAGCTGTTTTTT.

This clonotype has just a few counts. CDR3 loop: CASSYWGALSYEQYF. CDR3 coding DNA: TGTGCCAGCAGTTACTGGGGGGCGTTATCCTACGAGCAGTACTTC. The chain recombines TRBV6-5 with TRBJ2-7; perhaps D is TRBD1 or TRBD2 (6 bases each). The CDR3 spans 15 residues. Per germline, CDR1 MNHEY and CDR2 SVGAGI. The V end lost 1 base, the J end lost 1 base, and 11 bases lay between the germline ends.

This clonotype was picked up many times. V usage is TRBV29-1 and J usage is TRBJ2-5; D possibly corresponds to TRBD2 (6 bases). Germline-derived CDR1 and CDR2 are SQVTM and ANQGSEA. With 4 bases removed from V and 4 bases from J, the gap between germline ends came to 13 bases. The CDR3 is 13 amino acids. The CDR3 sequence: CSVGRGGLETQYF. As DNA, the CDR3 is TGCAGCGTTGGGCGGGGAGGACTAGAGACCCAGTACTTC.

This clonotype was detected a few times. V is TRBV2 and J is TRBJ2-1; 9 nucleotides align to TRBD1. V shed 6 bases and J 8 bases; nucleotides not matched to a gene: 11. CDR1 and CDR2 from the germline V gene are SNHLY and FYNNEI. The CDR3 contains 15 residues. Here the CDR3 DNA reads TGTGCCAGCAGCCCCGACAGGGGGTTCCCGTATGAGCAGTTCTTC. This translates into CASSPDRGFPYEQFF.

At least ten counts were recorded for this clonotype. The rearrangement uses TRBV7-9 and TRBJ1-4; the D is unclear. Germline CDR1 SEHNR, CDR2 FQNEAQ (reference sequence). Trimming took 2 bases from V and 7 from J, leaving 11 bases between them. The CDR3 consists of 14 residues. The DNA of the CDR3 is TGTGCCAGCAGCTTAAAACCAGGACCTGAAAAACTGTTTTTT. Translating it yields CASSLKPGPEKLFF.